This T cell receptor beta chain came from a study of T cells after yellow fever vaccination. Of note for this clonotype: Antigen specificity is unknown.

Findings of the study overall: Post-booster samples contained most primary-vaccination clones (approximately 96% CD4, about 90% CD8). Weaker overall, the secondary response nonetheless peaked faster (day 5 versus 15).

Germline-derived CDR1 and CDR2 are MDHEN and SYDVKM. This CDR3 is built from 18 residues. The V and J ends lost 5 bases and 0 bases respectively, with 20 bases between them. MiXCR, run by TCRdb on the 5' RACE reads, gives a single entry per CDR3 protein. The sample gives hundreds of thousands of distinct CDR3 sequences, roughly a sixth of which show up once; 18% is in the top ten. The rearrangement uses TRBV28 and TRBJ1-5; no definite D call. This clonotype originated in a man aged 18 to 35 who received the YFV17D yellow fever vaccine. The source was PBMCs, collected before the yellow fever booster vaccination. The CDR3 sequence: CASSRWGMTLISNQPQHF. Here the CDR3 DNA reads TGTGCCAGCAGTCGTTGGGGTATGACACTCATTAGCAATCAGCCCCAGCATTTT.